The text below deals with one T cell receptor beta chain. What it recognizes is unknown. Unique molecular identifiers featured in each of the TCR beta cDNA libraries. Starting from approximately 0.95 to 9.8 million T cells, the study yielded roughly 0.5 million cDNA molecules. TCRdb processed the PCR reads anew with MiXCR; each CDR3 protein has one entry. The sample has about 400,000 distinct CDR3 sequences, 30% to 45% seen once. The sample originates from a study of post-analysis software for immune sequencing data. Study-level background: The cohort encompassed relapsing-remitting, secondary progressive and progressive-relapsing multiple sclerosis disease courses. Study outcomes and limitations: Patients with multiple sclerosis recorded significantly lower normalized Chao1 diversity than controls, the study found. Compared with controls, patients had more of about 5 TRBV segments, including TRBV5-6, TRBV5-1 and TRBV20-1.

The CDR3 length is 15 residues. Germline loops: CDR1 SEHNR, CDR2 FQNEAQ (reference sequence). V dropped 6 bases and J dropped 4 bases, with 15 bases sitting between them. The chain couples TRBV7-9 to TRBJ2-2, with D possibly TRBD1 on 5 matching bases. Sequences were obtained from blood. The TCR was taken from a girl aged 10 to 17 with multiple sclerosis. The CDR3 coding sequence is TGTGCCAGCAGGATGGGCGAGACAGCCACCGGGGAGCTGTTTTTT. Amino acids: CASRMGETATGELFF. Full variable domain (rest looked up from reference TRBV7-9 and TRBJ2-2): DTGVSQNPRHKITKRGQNVTFRCDPISEHNRLYWYRQTLGQGPEFLTYFQNEAQLEKSRLLSDRFSAERPKGSFSTLEIQRTEQGDSAMYLCASRMGETATGELFFGEGSRLTVL.